This T cell receptor beta chain emerged from a study of cytomegalovirus exposure and HLA in healthy donors. Amplification used 60 Vbeta primers and 13 Jbeta primers. The authors' processing: Among the unique TCR beta chains that a later analysis counted, around 72 million in all, 10 million to 14 million were shared. TCRdb keeps only in-frame clones here, not all; method: immunoSEQ multiplex PCR. For V, J and clone size, that table is used; D and trimming come from the DNA. The sample holds roughly 180,000 clones; 70% to 90% are singletons and the top ten take roughly 2.3%. V gave up 6 bases and J gave up 6 bases, with 15 bases separating them. CDR1 and CDR2 from the germline V gene are MDHEN and SYDVKM. The CDR3 length is 14 residues.

This clonotype was obtained from a male donor in good health and CMV-seronegative. The specimen sequenced was PBMCs. The genes are TRBV28 and TRBJ1-5; TRBD1 might be the D (5 bases). CDR3 region: CASSVGGGSQPQHF. CDR3 coding DNA: TGTGCCAGCAGCGTCGGGGGAGGGTCTCAGCCCCAGCATTTT.